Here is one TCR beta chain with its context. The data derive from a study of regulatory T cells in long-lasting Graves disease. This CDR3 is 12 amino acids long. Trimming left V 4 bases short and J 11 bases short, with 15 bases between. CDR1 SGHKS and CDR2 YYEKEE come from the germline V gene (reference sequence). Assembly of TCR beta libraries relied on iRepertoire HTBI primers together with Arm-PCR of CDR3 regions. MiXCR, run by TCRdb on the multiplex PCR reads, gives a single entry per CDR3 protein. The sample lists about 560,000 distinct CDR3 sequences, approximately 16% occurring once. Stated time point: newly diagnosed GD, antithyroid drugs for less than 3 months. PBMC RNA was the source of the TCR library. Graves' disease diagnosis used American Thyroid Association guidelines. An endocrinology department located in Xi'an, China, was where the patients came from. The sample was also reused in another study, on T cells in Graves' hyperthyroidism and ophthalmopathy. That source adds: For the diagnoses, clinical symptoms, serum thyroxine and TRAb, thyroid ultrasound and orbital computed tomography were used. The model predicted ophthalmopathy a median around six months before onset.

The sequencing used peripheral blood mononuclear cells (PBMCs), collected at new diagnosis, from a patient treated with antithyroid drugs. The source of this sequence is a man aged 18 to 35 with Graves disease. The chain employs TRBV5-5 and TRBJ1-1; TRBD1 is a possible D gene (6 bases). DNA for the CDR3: TGTGCCAGCAGCAACCTCAGGGGCCGGGCTTTCTTT. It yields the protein CASSNLRGRAFF.